Listed here are 4 T cell receptor beta chains from one sample, sequenced in a study of T cells in Graves' hyperthyroidism and ophthalmopathy. Researchers took RNA transcripts and amplified the TCR beta CDR3 regions from them. HTBI primers drove first-round RT-PCR of the TCR CDR3. TCRdb independently ran MiXCR on the multiplex PCR reads; one entry per CDR3 protein. This table holds 300,000 to 350,000 distinct CDR3 sequences, around 18% found once. The sample comprised blood. These receptor sequences come from a woman aged 40-49 years with Graves' ophthalmopathy.

This clonotype was found many times. V usage is TRBV7-9 and J usage is TRBJ1-2, with a tentative D call TRBD1 (5 bases). The V gene's germline CDR1 is SEHNR and CDR2 FQNEAQ (reference sequence). Trimming shortened V by 6 bases and J by 4 bases, and 18 bases separated the two germline ends. This CDR3 contains 15 residues. The CDR3 bases are TGTGCCAGCAGTCCCGGGGCTGGCAGTAGCTATGGCTACACCTTC. It translates to CASSPGAGSSYGYTF.

The chain carries TRBV7-8 and TRBJ1-1, with a weak D call TRBD1 (5 bases). Germline V gene data show CDR1 as SGHVS and CDR2 as FQNEAQ. Trimming removed 4 bases at V and 1 base at J, with 16 bases between. The CDR3 spans 16 residues. As DNA, the CDR3 is TGTGCCAGCAGCTCATCTCGGGGGTGGCGGAACACTGAAGCTTTCTTT. This sequence encodes CASSSSRGWRNTEAFF.

This clonotype was counted ten times or more. CDR3 in DNA: TGTGCCAGCAGTTTCGGACTAGCCAACACCGGGGAGCTGTTTTTT. This encodes CASSFGLANTGELFF. This chain uses TRBV6-5 with TRBJ2-2; 8 nucleotides agree with TRBD2. V dropped 4 bases and J dropped 2; count of bases not matched to a gene: 3. The CDR3 extends over 15 amino acids. Germline V gene sequence: CDR1 MNHEY, CDR2 SVGAGI.

This clonotype came up many times. The genes are TRBV5-5 and TRBJ2-4, with 10 bases aligning to TRBD1. The germline V gene encodes CDR1 SGHKS and CDR2 YYEKEE (reference sequence). The CDR3 is made up of 15 amino acids. V lost 4 bases, J lost 8 bases, and 9 bases stayed unmatched. The CDR3 region is CASSPKRQGADIQYF. The CDR3 bases are TGTGCCAGCAGCCCGAAACGACAGGGGGCAGACATTCAGTACTTC.